This T cell receptor (beta chain) was captured in a study of CD8 T cells in ankylosing spondylitis. Study-wide points: In reactive arthritis synovial fluid and blood, some motif variants had been reported before.

TCRdb itself ran the 5' RACE reads through MiXCR, one entry per CDR3 protein. The sample has about 42,000 distinct CDR3 sequences; 4% are singletons. This clonotype has at least ten counts. What it binds is unknown. This CDR3 has 14 residues. V lost 8 bases to trimming and J lost 3 bases, with 14 bases between them. The germline V gene has CDR1 SGDLS and CDR2 YYNGEE. The genes are TRBV9 and TRBJ2-2, with TRBD2 as a possible D gene (6 bases). The receptor was derived from a female donor with ankylosing spondylitis or in good health (not recorded which). Sequences were obtained from blood, either unsorted or a sorted T cell fraction (not recorded which). The CDR3 DNA follows: TGTGCCAGTCAGGAGGGTGCGGACACCGGGGAGCTGTTTTTT. This gives the protein CASQEGADTGELFF.